The sequence of this TCR beta chain was determined in a study of OX40 agonist ivuxolimab in advanced cancers. Turning to the study itself: All patients had ivuxolimab intravenously every 2 weeks at 0.01 to 10 mg/kg. At 65% to 90% male, the cohort had a mean age of about 55 years, ranging from roughly 20 to 79.

Findings and caveats of the study: People who partly responded at 0.1-3.0 mg/kg had some of the least clonal expansion seen.

This table comes from immunoSEQ multiplex PCR, and its TCRdb copy is limited to in-frame clones, with some not included. The repertoire holds 50,000 to 75,000 clones, with around nine tenths as singletons. CDR1 and CDR2 (germline): SGHTA, FQGNSA. The CDR3 totals 15 residues. V shed 1 base and J shed 2 bases, with 9 bases lying between them. With respect to this clone: Its antigen is still unknown.

Sequencing was performed on CD4+ or CD8+ T cells sorted from blood, taken in a trial of the OX40 agonist ivuxolimab. This receptor was identified in an adult with an advanced solid tumor such as melanoma, head and neck, liver or kidney cancer. The rearrangement joins TRBV7-2 to TRBJ1-5, with D unclear. CDR3 sequence: CASSLVVRGNQPQHF. DNA for the CDR3: TGTGCCAGCAGCTTAGTGGTTAGGGGCAATCAGCCCCAGCATTTT. Combining the CDR3 with reference TRBV7-2 and TRBJ1-5 gives the whole variable domain GAGVSQSPSNKVTEKGKDVELRCDPISGHTALYWYRQSLGQGLEFLIYFQGNSAPDKSGLPSDRFSAERTGGSVSTLTIQRTQQEDSAVYLCASSLVVRGNQPQHFGDGTRLSIL.